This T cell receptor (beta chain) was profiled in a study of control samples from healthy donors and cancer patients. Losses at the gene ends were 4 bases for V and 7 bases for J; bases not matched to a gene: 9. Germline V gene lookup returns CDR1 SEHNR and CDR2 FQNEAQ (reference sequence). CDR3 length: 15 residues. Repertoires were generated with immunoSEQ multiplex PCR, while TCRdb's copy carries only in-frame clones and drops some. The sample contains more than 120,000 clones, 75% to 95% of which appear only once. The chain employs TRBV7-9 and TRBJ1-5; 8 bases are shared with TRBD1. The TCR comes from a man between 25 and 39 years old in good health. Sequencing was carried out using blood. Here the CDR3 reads CASSSEDREGQPQHF. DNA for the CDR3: TGTGCCAGCAGCTCCGAGGACAGGGAGGGACAGCCCCAGCATTTT.